This TCR beta chain was sequenced in a study of blood T cell repertoires in COVID-19 (dated by TCRdb to 2018 to 2021). Study-wide context: The collaborator samples originated in the United States, Italy and Spain and spanned the acute and convalescent phases of COVID-19. A freely available public database, intended as a resource for researchers studying the immune response to SARS-CoV-2, is where the repertoires were released. Where available, HLA class I and class II types were taken from metadata supplied by the sample provider and were not determined by assay-based typing. Subjects who had been exposed to COVID-19, were actively infected with it, or had recovered from it provided the deeply sampled blood TCRbeta repertoires that made up the dataset. A de-identified subject ID, COVID-19 status, age in years and sex were almost always included in the sample metadata. The prospective study material was composed of cDNA or gDNA derived from T cells, B-cell-depleted T cells, or PBMCs. Samples were obtained from the ongoing ImmuneRACE study (first 160 participants) and from some 1,200 subjects provided by 6 global collaborators. Here is what the overall study found, with its caveats: The quantity of clinical and demographic metadata differed by source and by participant and was supplied without curation.

TCRbeta CDR3 regions were amplified from genomic DNA by means of the immunoSEQ Assay, a bias-controlled multiplex PCR. On the authors' methods: Nucleated cell counts per sample were estimated from amplification of reference gene primers within the assay. Sequence reads were collapsed and filtered to measure the absolute abundance of every unique TCRbeta CDR3 rearrangement. Productive Simpson clonality was computed per sample as the square root of Simpson's diversity index over productive rearrangements. This is the immuneACCESS table as TCRdb keeps it, with only in-frame sequences that have V and J called. A part of the clones is gone; compared with another copy, unresolved V genes explain less than half, and the rest is unexplained. The DNA was the basis for D and trimming; V, J and clone size are from that table. The sample yields 7,300 or so clones; about 90% were counted once. Roughly 7% of the sample belongs to the ten largest clones.

Collaborating institutions collected whole blood in K2EDTA tubes following their own protocols. For TCRbeta analysis, collaborator samples were shipped as frozen whole blood, as isolated PBMCs, or as DNA extracted from either sample type. About this clone itself: Its antigen is currently not known. Per-nucleotide qualities are absent, and no much larger clonotype sits a single base away.

This TCR was recovered from a woman aged 50 to 60 with active or convalescent COVID-19. The sequencing input was peripheral blood.

The CDR3 loop reads CAWSFSEAFF. The sequenced DNA: TGTGCCTGGAGTTTTAGTGAAGCTTTCTTT. This chain joins TRBV30 to TRBJ1-1; too little of a D gene remains to name it. The germline V gene (reference sequence) gives CDR1 as GTSNPN and CDR2 as SVGIG. Counted from cysteine to phenylalanine, this CDR3 has 10 amino acids. The only DNA kept is the CDR3, 30 bases in frame from the first base. V is clipped by 2 bases and J by 7 bases, and the sequence between their germline boundaries is 5 bases long.